This TCR beta chain was profiled in a study of blood T cells in healthy people across ages. Study-wide context: About one barcoded TCR beta cDNA was captured per two T cells. Overall study findings and caveats: Among T cells, TCR beta diversity per million cells dropped roughly linearly as age rose. The study found more naive CD4+ cells and higher diversity in long-lived than aged donors.

V dropped 5 bases and J dropped 3 bases, with 13 bases sitting between them. The CDR3 consists of 14 residues. Germline V gene sequence: CDR1 SGHAT, CDR2 FQNNGV. Concerning this clonotype itself: Its matching antigen is unknown.

Using a J-beta primer mix together with a sample-barcoded 5' primer, a second PCR was run for roughly 7 to 11 cycles. Each of the cDNA molecules was tagged by a template-switch adaptor with 12 random nucleotides. TCRdb used MiXCR to reprocess the 5' RACE reads, holding one entry per CDR3 protein. The table includes about 1.7 million distinct CDR3 sequences, approximately 30% detected once. The sequence came from a woman aged 25 to 39 in good health. What was sequenced was blood. V usage is TRBV11-2 and J usage is TRBJ2-5; D call uncertain. CDR3 nucleotide sequence: TGTGCCAGCAGCCCCCGCCGGACGGAAGAGACCCAGTACTTC. It translates to CASSPRRTEETQYF.